One sample yielded the 4 T cell receptor beta chains listed below, sequenced in a study of identical twins. MiXCR, run by TCRdb on the 5' RACE reads, gives a single entry per CDR3 protein. The sample contains fewer than 550,000 distinct CDR3 sequences, 13% to 15% of which appear only once. This sample also belongs to another study, concerning yellow fever vaccine responses in identical twins.

Sequenced material: CD4+ T cells sorted from blood. These receptor sequences come from a young woman in good health.

The chain is built from TRBV5-6 and TRBJ1-2; D is unresolved. The CDR3 spans 14 residues. Trimming pared 4 bases from V and 4 bases from J, leaving 14 bases between. Germline-derived CDR1 and CDR2 are SGHDT and YYEEEE. This chain's CDR3 is CASSATGSSYGYTF. The CDR3, as DNA: TGTGCCAGCAGCGCCACCGGCAGCAGCTATGGCTACACCTTC.

This clonotype was found a few times. The chain combines TRBV6-2 or TRBV6-3 with TRBJ2-6; D is undetermined. CDR1 and CDR2 (germline): MNHEY, SVGEGT. This CDR3 comprises 17 residues. V lost 6 bases and J lost 1, with 16 bases in between. CDR3 nucleotide sequence: TGTGCCAGCAGCTACGGCCTCAGCCCTTCTGGGGCCAACGTCCTGACTTTC. The encoded protein is CASSYGLSPSGANVLTF.

The rearrangement joins TRBV9 to TRBJ2-2; 12 positions agree with TRBD2. This CDR3 comprises 16 residues. V was pared by 1 base and J by 7 bases, with 5 bases of the junction left unmatched. Germline V lookup: CDR1 SGDLS, CDR2 YYNGEE. CDR3 DNA sequence: TGTGCCAGCAGCGTACTAGCGGGGGGGCAGAACGGGGAGCTGTTTTTT. Its translation is CASSVLAGGQNGELFF.

The chain has TRBV3-1 and TRBJ2-2; D not resolved. The length of the CDR3 is 14 residues. Looked up from germline, CDR1 is LGHDT and CDR2 is YNNKEL (reference sequence). V lost 7 bases and J lost 6, with 15 bases in between. CDR3 nucleotide sequence: TGTGCCAGCACCCTAGGAATCACGTCCGGGGAGCTGTTTTTT. Translation: CASTLGITSGELFF.